Shown below are 8 T cell receptor beta chains from a single sample sequenced in a study of human T cells and chemical hapten exposure. TCRdb reanalysed the RACE reads using MiXCR and keeps one entry per CDR3 protein. This sample has around 250,000 distinct CDR3 sequences; 8.6% occur once, and the top ten carry 2% to 3%. Time point described: pre-sensitization, week 0. Treatment described: therapeutic diphenylcyclopropenone sensitization with weekly scalp DPC. The sequencing here drew on whole blood, taken in connection with sensitization to the hapten diphenylcyclopropenone (DPC). The receptors were sampled from a woman aged 40 to 50 with alopecia areata. Some clones in this sample may be carry-over from other donors' samples.

V gene TRBV20-1 combines with J gene TRBJ2-3; the D gene is possibly TRBD2 (5 bases). The germline V and J ends were trimmed by 5 bases and 2 bases, with 11 bases remaining between them. The CDR3 consists of 13 residues. The germline V gene has CDR1 DFQATT and CDR2 SNEGSKA (reference sequence). The CDR3 nucleotides are TGCAGTGCTCCGAGCGGATCCACAGATACGCAGTATTTT. Translating it yields CSAPSGSTDTQYF.

The genes are TRBV6-5 and TRBJ1-6; D remains unclear. The CDR3 has 13 residues. V dropped 3 bases and J dropped 9 bases, with 9 bases sitting between them. Germline V gives CDR1 MNHEY, CDR2 SVGAGI. CDR3 nucleotide sequence: TGTGCCAGCAGTTATTTCTCGAGTTCACCCCTCCACTTT. This translates into CASSYFSSSPLHF.

This chain uses TRBV4-1 with TRBJ1-1; D gene unclear. There are 16 residues in the CDR3. V dropped 0 bases and J dropped 1 base, with 12 bases sitting between them. Per the germline V gene, CDR1 is MGHRA and CDR2 is YSYEKL. The CDR3 region has the DNA TGCGCCAGCAGCCAAGATGGGCCGGACCCGAACACTGAAGCTTTCTTT. Its translation is CASSQDGPDPNTEAFF.

This clonotype was detected a few times. The rearrangement links TRBV10-3 to TRBJ2-5; possibly TRBD2 for D (6 bases). Trimming took off 4 bases at V and 3 bases at J, with 12 bases between the two ends. The CDR3 has 14 amino acids. Per the germline V gene, CDR1 is ENHRY and CDR2 is SYGVKD. The CDR3 nucleotides are TGTGCCATCAGTGGTGCAGCGGGCAAAGAGACCCAGTACTTC. This codes for CAISGAAGKETQYF.

Only a few counts were recorded for this clonotype. The chain employs TRBV6-6 and TRBJ2-5, with TRBD1 matching over 8 bases. Losses at the gene ends were 5 bases for V and 4 bases for J; bases not matched to a gene: 9. This CDR3 has 15 residues. The V gene's germline CDR1 is MNHNY and CDR2 SVGAGI (reference sequence). CDR3 region: CASSPNRGYIETQYF. The CDR3 coding sequence is TGTGCCAGCAGTCCCAACAGGGGGTACATAGAGACCCAGTACTTC.

This clonotype came up a few times. The chain joins TRBV6-2 or TRBV6-3 to TRBJ2-2; 8 positions agree with TRBD2. This CDR3 spans 18 amino acids. Per germline, CDR1 MNHEY and CDR2 SVGEGT. V lost 8 bases and J lost 1; bases outside the gene matches: 15. The CDR3 sequence: CASRRRAALAENTGELFF. CDR3 bases: TGTGCCAGCCGTCGAAGGGCAGCACTAGCGGAGAACACCGGGGAGCTGTTTTTT.

This clonotype was observed a few times. This chain uses TRBV15 with TRBJ1-2; TRBD1 is a possible D gene (5 bases). Trimming pared 7 bases from V and 1 base from J, leaving 13 bases between. The germline gives CDR1 LNHNV, CDR2 YYDKDF (reference sequence). There are 14 residues in the CDR3. The CDR3 sequence is CATNEPGINYGYTF. The DNA of the CDR3 is TGTGCCACCAACGAGCCAGGGATTAACTATGGCTACACCTTC.

The chain links TRBV7-2 to TRBJ1-5, with D possibly matching TRBD1 (5 bases). V was shortened by 1 base and J by 4 bases, with 8 bases between the two germline ends. The CDR3 sequence is 14 residues long. Germline CDR1 reads SGHTA; CDR2 reads FQGNSA. In nucleotides, the CDR3 is TGTGCCAGCAGCTTAGAAAAGGGGAATCAGCCCCAGCATTTT. Protein product: CASSLEKGNQPQHF.